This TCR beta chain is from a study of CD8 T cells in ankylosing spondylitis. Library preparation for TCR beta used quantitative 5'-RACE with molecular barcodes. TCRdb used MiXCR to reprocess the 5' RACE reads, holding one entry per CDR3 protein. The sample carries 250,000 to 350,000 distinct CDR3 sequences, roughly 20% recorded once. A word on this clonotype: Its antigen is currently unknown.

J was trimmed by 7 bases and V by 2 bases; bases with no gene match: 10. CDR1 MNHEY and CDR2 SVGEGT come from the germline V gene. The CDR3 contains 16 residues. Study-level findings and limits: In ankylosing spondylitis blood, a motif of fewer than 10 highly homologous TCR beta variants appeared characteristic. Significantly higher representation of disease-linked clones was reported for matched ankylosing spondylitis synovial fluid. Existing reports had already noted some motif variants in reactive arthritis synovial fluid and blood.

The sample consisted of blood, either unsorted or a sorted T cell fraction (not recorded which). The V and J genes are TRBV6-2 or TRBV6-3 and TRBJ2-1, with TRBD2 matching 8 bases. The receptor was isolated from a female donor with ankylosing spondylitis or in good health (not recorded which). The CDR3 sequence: CASSYRFDGRGNEQFF. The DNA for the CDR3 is TGTGCCAGCAGTTACCGATTCGACGGGAGGGGAAATGAGCAGTTCTTC.